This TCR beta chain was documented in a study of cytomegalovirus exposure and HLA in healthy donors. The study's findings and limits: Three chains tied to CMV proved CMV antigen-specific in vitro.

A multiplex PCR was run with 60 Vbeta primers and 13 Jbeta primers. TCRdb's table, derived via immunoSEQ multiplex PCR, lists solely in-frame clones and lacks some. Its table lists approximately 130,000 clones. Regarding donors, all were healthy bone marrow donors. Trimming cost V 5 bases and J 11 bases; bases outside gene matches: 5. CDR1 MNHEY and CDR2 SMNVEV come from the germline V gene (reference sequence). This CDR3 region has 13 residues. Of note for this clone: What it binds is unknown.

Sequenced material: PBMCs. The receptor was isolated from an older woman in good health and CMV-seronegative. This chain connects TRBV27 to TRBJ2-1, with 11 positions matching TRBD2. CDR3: CASSQGLAGQQFF. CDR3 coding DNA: TGTGCCAGCAGTCAAGGACTAGCGGGCCAGCAGTTCTTC.